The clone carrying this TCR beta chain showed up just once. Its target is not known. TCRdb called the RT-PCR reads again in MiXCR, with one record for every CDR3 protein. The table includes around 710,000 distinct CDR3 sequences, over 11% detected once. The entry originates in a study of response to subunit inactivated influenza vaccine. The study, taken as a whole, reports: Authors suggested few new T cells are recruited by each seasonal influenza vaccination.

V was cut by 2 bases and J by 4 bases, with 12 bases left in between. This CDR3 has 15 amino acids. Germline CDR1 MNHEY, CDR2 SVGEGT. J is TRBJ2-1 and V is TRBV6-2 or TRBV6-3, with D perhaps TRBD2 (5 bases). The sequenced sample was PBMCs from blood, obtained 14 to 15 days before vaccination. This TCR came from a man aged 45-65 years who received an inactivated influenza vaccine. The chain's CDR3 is CASSYMGGPYNEQFF. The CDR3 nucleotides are TGTGCCAGCAGTTACATGGGCGGGCCATACAATGAGCAGTTCTTC.